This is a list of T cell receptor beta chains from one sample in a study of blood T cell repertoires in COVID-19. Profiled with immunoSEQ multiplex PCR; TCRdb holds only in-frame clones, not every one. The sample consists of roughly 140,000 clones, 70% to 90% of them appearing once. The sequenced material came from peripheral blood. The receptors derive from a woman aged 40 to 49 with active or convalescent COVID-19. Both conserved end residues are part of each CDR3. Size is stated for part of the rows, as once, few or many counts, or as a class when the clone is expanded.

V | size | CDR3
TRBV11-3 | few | CASSIRGTGGNEQYF
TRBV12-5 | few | CASGLSAANGEAFF
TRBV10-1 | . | CASSAYSRPYEQYF
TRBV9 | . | CASSVEWVRVGEKLFF
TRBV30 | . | CAWSPQGKGGNQPQHF
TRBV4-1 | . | CASSQDRGLAGGETDTQYF
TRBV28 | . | CASRWGPPNTEAFF
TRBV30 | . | CAWSHFGRAYEQYF
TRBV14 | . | CASSQGRGAQPQHF
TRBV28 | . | CASSLRPRNQPQHF
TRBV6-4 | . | CASSDYPGQNYGYTF
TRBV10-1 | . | CASSYDSASSPLHF
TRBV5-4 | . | CASSLQGRTNEKLFF
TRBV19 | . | CASGGLRGGRPNEQFF
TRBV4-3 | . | CASSLRPGQSTYEQYF
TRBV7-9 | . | CASSLARATEAFF
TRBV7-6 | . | CASSLSPQVGNTEAFF
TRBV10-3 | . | CAISEGGQGVLYGYTF
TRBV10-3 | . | CAISRDSKPGEKLFF
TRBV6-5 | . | CASTQGNRNTEAFF
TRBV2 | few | CASSVLLASLTGELFF
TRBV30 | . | CAWGSGLAKSSTDTQYF
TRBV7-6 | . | CASSLFLGTGSMNTEAFF
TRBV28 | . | CASIAGGAGNTIYF
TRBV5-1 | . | CASTPSGLTGELFF
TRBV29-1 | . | CSVGRQEGTEAFF
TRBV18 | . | CASSLAENTEAFF
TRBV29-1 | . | CSVETGRAARNTIYF
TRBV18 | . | CASSPQLQMDLNEQFF
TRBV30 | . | CAWGRTEAFF
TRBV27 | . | CASSPSGQGSREQYF
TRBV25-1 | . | CASSVGTGGPQHF
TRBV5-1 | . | CASKESQGEAFF
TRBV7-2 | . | CASSLRIGGRGDTQYF
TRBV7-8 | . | CASSLASRDRVSSGNTIYF
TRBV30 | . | CAWTRAGSDEQYF
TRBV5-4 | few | CASSLGNLGYTF
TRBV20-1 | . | CSASNAGVNEQFF
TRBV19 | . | CASSPGGAGTQYF
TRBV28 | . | CASSPQGGLDQPQHF
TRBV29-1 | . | CSSGKTYNEQFF
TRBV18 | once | CASSPYLGGGAVLTEAFF
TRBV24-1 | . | CATSDKAGGRQETQYF
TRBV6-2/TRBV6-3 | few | CASSPDRGYTF